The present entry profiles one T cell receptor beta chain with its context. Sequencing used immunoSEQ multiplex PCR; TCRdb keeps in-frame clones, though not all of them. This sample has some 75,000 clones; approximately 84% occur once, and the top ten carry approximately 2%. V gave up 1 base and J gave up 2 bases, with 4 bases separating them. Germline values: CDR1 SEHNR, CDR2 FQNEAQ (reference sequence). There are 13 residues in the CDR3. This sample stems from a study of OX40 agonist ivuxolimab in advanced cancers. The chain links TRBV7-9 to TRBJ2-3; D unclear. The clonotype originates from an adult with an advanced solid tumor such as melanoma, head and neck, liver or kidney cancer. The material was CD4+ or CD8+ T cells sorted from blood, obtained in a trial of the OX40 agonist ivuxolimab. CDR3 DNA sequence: TGTGCCAGCAGCTTAGACCACACAGATACGCAGTATTTT. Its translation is CASSLDHTDTQYF.